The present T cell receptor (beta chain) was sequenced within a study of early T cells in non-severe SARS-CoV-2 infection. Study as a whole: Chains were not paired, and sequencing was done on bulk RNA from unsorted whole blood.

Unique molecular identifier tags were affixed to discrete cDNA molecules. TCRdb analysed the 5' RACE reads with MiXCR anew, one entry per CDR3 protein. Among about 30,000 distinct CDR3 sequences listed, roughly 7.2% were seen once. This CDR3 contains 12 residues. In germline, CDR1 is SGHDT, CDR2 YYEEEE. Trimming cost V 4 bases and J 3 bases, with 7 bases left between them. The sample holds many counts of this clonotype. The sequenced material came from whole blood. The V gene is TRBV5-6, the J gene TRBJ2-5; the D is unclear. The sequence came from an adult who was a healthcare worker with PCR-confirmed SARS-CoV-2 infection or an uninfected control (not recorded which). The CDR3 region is CASSLLEETQYF. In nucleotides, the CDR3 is TGTGCCAGCAGCCTACTGGAAGAGACCCAGTACTTC.